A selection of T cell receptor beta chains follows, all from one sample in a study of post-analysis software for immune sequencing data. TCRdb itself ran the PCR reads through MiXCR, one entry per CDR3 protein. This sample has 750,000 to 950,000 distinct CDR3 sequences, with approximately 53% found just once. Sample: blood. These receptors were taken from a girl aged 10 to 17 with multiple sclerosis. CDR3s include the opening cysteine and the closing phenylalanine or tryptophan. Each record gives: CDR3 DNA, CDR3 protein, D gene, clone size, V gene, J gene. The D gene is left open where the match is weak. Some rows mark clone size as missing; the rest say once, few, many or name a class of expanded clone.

CDR3 DNA: TGTGCCAGCAGCTTAGCGCGGCTAGGACAGCAAGAGACCCAGTACTTC
CDR3 protein: CASSLARLGQQETQYF
D gene: .
clone size: .
V gene: TRBV7-2
J gene: TRBJ2-5

CDR3 DNA: TGCGCCAGCAGCTTTAGCCAGCCCACAGATACGCAGTATTTT
CDR3 protein: CASSFSQPTDTQYF
D gene: .
clone size: .
V gene: TRBV5-1
J gene: TRBJ2-3

CDR3 DNA: TGTGCCAGCAGTTTATCTCGGGGCACTGAAGCTTTCTTT
CDR3 protein: CASSLSRGTEAFF
D gene: .
clone size: few
V gene: TRBV27
J gene: TRBJ1-1

CDR3 DNA: TGCGCCAGCAGCTTGGAAACAGGGGGATACGGTTCACCCCTCCACTTT
CDR3 protein: CASSLETGGYGSPLHF
D gene: TRBD1
clone size: .
V gene: TRBV5-1
J gene: TRBJ1-6

CDR3 DNA: TGTGCCAGCAGTTACACGGGCAGGGGGCGGGTGAACACTGAAGCTTTCTTT
CDR3 protein: CASSYTGRGRVNTEAFF
D gene: TRBD1
clone size: few
V gene: TRBV6-5
J gene: TRBJ1-1

CDR3 DNA: TGTGCCAGCAGCCCTATGGGACAGGGGGATTACGAGCAGTACTTC
CDR3 protein: CASSPMGQGDYEQYF
D gene: TRBD1
clone size: .
V gene: TRBV7-9
J gene: TRBJ2-7

CDR3 DNA: TGTGCCAGCAGCCAATTCTCCGGGACTAACAATGAGCAGTACTTC
CDR3 protein: CASSQFSGTNNEQYF
D gene: TRBD2
clone size: .
V gene: TRBV4-2
J gene: TRBJ2-5

CDR3 DNA: TGCAGTGCTAGAGTGAGGCAGGGGAATCAGCCCCAGCATTTT
CDR3 protein: CSARVRQGNQPQHF
D gene: .
clone size: .
V gene: TRBV20-1
J gene: TRBJ1-5

CDR3 DNA: TGTGCCAGCAGTTTTTCGAGACAGGGAAACGAGCAGTACTTC
CDR3 protein: CASSFSRQGNEQYF
D gene: TRBD1
clone size: .
V gene: TRBV12-3/TRBV12-4
J gene: TRBJ2-7

CDR3 DNA: TGTGCCAGCAATCGGGGGTCCACGTATATCGATGAGCAGTTCTTC
CDR3 protein: CASNRGSTYIDEQFF
D gene: .
clone size: .
V gene: TRBV27
J gene: TRBJ2-1

CDR3 DNA: TGTGCCTGGCGTCCGGAACGGAGTTCTAGCTATGGCTACACCTTC
CDR3 protein: CAWRPERSSSYGYTF
D gene: .
clone size: few
V gene: TRBV30
J gene: TRBJ1-2

CDR3 DNA: TGTGCCAGCAGCGTAGACCCGATAGGGGGTGGAGCTTTCTTT
CDR3 protein: CASSVDPIGGGAFF
D gene: .
clone size: .
V gene: TRBV9
J gene: TRBJ1-1

CDR3 DNA: TGCGCCAGCAGCTTGGAACCTCGGGCCACCGCCTACGAGCAGTACTTC
CDR3 protein: CASSLEPRATAYEQYF
D gene: .
clone size: few
V gene: TRBV5-1
J gene: TRBJ2-7

CDR3 DNA: TGCAGCGTCCGGACGGAATTCACAGATACGCAGTATTTT
CDR3 protein: CSVRTEFTDTQYF
D gene: .
clone size: few
V gene: TRBV29-1
J gene: TRBJ2-3

CDR3 DNA: TGCAGCGTTGAAACTAGCGGGGATCCCTACAAGCAGTACTTC
CDR3 protein: CSVETSGDPYKQYF
D gene: TRBD2
clone size: .
V gene: TRBV29-1
J gene: TRBJ2-7

CDR3 DNA: TGTGCCATCAGTTTCCCAAACACCATCAACTCTGGGGCCAACGTCCTGACTTTC
CDR3 protein: CAISFPNTINSGANVLTF
D gene: .
clone size: .
V gene: TRBV10-3
J gene: TRBJ2-6

CDR3 DNA: TGTGCCAGCAGTGAACAGCAGTACCAAGAGACCCAGTACTTC
CDR3 protein: CASSEQQYQETQYF
D gene: .
clone size: few
V gene: TRBV6-1
J gene: TRBJ2-5

CDR3 DNA: TGCGCCAGCAGCTTGGTAGGAGATACGCAGTATTTT
CDR3 protein: CASSLVGDTQYF
D gene: .
clone size: many
V gene: TRBV5-1
J gene: TRBJ2-3

CDR3 DNA: TGCAGCGTTCAAGCGGGGAGAGAGACCCAGTACTTC
CDR3 protein: CSVQAGRETQYF
D gene: TRBD2
clone size: few
V gene: TRBV29-1
J gene: TRBJ2-5

CDR3 DNA: TGTGCCAGCAGTCGGCGCCCTACGGGACAGGGGACCAACGAGCAGTACTTC
CDR3 protein: CASSRRPTGQGTNEQYF
D gene: TRBD1
clone size: .
V gene: TRBV28
J gene: TRBJ2-7

CDR3 DNA: TGCAGTGCTAAAAAACAGGGCCGTGAAAAACTGTTTTTT
CDR3 protein: CSAKKQGREKLFF
D gene: .
clone size: .
V gene: TRBV20-1
J gene: TRBJ1-4

CDR3 DNA: TGCGCCAGCAGCACCCATGACAGAGCCTACGAGCAGTACTTC
CDR3 protein: CASSTHDRAYEQYF
D gene: .
clone size: .
V gene: TRBV5-1
J gene: TRBJ2-7

CDR3 DNA: TGTGCCACCTCCGACAGAGCTGGGGCCAACGTCCTGACTTTC
CDR3 protein: CATSDRAGANVLTF
D gene: .
clone size: few
V gene: TRBV6-4
J gene: TRBJ2-6

CDR3 DNA: TGTGCCAGCAGTACCGGGACAGGGAGGTACGAGCAGTACTTC
CDR3 protein: CASSTGTGRYEQYF
D gene: TRBD1
clone size: .
V gene: TRBV3-1
J gene: TRBJ2-7

CDR3 DNA: TGTGTCGGGGCCTGGCAGACTGAAGCTTTCTTT
CDR3 protein: CVGAWQTEAFF
D gene: .
clone size: few
V gene: TRBV2
J gene: TRBJ1-1

CDR3 DNA: TGTGCCAGCAGACCCCCCGGCCCAGGGGGGACCCAGTACTTC
CDR3 protein: CASRPPGPGGTQYF
D gene: TRBD1
clone size: .
V gene: TRBV13
J gene: TRBJ2-5